This T cell receptor (beta chain) was observed in a study of PD-1 blockade in classical Hodgkin lymphoma. Assay used: immunoSEQ multiplex PCR; TCRdb lists only in-frame clones, some missing. The sample has fewer than 20,000 clones; approximately 88% are singletons. As regards this clone: Its specificity is not known.

Germline CDR1 reads MNHNS; CDR2 reads SASEGT. V gave up 4 bases and J gave up 4 bases, with 13 bases separating them. The CDR3 loop spans 14 amino acids. All patients relapsed after autologous stem cell transplantation, and brentuximab vedotin exposure varied. Study-level points and caveats: The study found complete responders had baseline diversity similar to newly diagnosed patients. Repertoire differences lack defined causes, possibly disease activity or prior therapy.

V usage is TRBV6-1 and J usage is TRBJ1-2; weak D call: TRBD1 (5 bases). Material: peripheral blood mononuclear cells (PBMCs), obtained before the second cycle of nivolumab. The origin of this receptor is a human donor with classical Hodgkin lymphoma. The CDR3 coding sequence is TGTGCCAGCAGTGTACAGGATTCAGGCTATGGCTACACCTTC. It codes for CASSVQDSGYGYTF.